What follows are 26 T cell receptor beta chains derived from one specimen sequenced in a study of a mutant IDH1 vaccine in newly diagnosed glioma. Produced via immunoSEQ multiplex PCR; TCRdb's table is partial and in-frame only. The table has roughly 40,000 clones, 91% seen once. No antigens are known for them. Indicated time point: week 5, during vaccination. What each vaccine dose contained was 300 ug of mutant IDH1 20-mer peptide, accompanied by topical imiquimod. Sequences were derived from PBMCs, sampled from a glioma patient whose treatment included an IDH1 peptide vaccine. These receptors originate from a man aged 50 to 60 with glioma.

CDR3 sequence: CAISPGLAGGPRSNIQYF. CDR3 nucleotides: TGTGCCATCAGTCCTGGACTAGCGGGGGGGCCAAGGTCAAACATTCAGTACTTC. This chain links TRBV10-3 with TRBJ2-4, with 15 bases identical to TRBD2. Trimming at V came to 5 bases and at J to 6 bases, leaving 11 bases not matched to a gene. CDR1 ENHRY and CDR2 SYGVKD come from the germline V gene. The CDR3 has 18 amino acids.

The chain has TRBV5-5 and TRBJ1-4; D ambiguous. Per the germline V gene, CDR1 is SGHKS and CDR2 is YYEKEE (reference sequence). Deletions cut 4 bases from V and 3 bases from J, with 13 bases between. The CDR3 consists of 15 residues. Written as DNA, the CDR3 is TGTGCCAGCAGCCCGGTAAGGGTAGCTAATGAAAAACTGTTTTTT. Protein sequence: CASSPVRVANEKLFF.

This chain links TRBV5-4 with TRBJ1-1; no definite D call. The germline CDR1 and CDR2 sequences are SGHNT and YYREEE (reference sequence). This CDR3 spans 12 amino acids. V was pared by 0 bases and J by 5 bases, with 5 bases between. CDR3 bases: TGTGCCAGCAGCTTGGCGAGTACTGAAGCTTTCTTT. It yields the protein CASSLASTEAFF.

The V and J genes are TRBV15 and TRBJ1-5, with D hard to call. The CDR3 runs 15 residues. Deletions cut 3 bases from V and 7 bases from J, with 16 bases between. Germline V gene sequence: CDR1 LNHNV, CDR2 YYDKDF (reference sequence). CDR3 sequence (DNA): TGTGCCACCAGCAGGGACCGGACCTCGGGGCAGCCCCAGCATTTT. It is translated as CATSRDRTSGQPQHF.

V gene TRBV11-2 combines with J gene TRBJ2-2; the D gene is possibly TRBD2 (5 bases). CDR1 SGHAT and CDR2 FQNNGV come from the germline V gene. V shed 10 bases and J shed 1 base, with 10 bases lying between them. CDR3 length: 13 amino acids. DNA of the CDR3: TGTGCCACCCCGAGGGAGAACACCGGGGAGCTGTTTTTT. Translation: CATPRENTGELFF.

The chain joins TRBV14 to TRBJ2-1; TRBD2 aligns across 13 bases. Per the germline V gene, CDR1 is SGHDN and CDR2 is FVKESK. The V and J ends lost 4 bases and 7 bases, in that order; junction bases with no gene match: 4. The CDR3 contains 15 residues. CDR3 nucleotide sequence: TGTGCCAGCAGCCGACCGGGACTAGCGGGAAATGAGCAGTTCTTC. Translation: CASSRPGLAGNEQFF.

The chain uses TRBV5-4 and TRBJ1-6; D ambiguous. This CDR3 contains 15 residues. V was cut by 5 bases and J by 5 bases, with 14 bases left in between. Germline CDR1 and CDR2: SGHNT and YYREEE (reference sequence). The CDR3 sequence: CASRSGLSDNSPLHF. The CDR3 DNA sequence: TGTGCCAGCAGATCAGGATTATCGGATAATTCACCCCTCCACTTT.

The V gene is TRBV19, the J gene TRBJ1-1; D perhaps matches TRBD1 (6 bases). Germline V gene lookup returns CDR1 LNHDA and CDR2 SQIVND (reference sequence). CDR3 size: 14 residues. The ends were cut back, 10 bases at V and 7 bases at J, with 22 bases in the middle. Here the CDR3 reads CATYREGNRIEAFF. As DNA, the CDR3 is TGTGCCACCTACAGGGAGGGAAATCGAATTGAAGCTTTCTTT.

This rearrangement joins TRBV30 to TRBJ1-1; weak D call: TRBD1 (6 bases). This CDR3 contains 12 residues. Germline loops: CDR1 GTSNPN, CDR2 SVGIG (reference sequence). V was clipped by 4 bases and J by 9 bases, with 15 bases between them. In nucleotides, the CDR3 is TGTGCCTGGAATCCAGGGGACGTCCAAGCTTTCTTT. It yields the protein CAWNPGDVQAFF.

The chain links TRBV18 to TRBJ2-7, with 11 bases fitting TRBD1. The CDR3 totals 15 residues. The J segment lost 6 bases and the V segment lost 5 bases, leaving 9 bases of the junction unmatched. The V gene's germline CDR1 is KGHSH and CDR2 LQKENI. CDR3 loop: CASSVTSGTGGEQYF. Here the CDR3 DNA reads TGTGCCAGCTCAGTAACATCCGGGACAGGGGGCGAGCAGTACTTC.

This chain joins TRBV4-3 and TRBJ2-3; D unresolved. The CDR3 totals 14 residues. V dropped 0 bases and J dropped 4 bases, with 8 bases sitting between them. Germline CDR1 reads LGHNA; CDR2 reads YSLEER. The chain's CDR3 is CASSQEPSADTQYF. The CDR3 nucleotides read TGCGCCAGCAGCCAAGAACCCTCTGCAGATACGCAGTATTTT.

In DNA, the CDR3 is TGTGCCAGCAGCGTAGGGGCCAAAAACATTCAGTACTTC. This translates into CASSVGAKNIQYF. This sequence joins TRBV9 and TRBJ2-4; no clear D. In germline, CDR1 is SGDLS, CDR2 YYNGEE. Deletions cut 0 bases from V and 1 base from J, with 2 bases between. CDR3 length: 13 residues.

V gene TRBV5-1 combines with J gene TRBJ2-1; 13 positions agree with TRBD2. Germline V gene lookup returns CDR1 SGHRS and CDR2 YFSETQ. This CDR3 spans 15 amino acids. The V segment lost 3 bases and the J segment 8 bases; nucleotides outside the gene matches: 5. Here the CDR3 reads CASSSTSGGADEQFF. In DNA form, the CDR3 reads TGCGCCAGCAGCTCTACTAGCGGGGGGGCTGATGAGCAGTTCTTC.

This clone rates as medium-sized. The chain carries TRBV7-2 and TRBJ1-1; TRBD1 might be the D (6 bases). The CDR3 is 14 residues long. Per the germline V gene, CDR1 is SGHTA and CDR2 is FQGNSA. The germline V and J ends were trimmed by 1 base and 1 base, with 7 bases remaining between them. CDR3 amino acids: CASSLEGGNTEAFF. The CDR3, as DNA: TGTGCCAGCAGCTTAGAAGGGGGGAACACTGAAGCTTTCTTT.

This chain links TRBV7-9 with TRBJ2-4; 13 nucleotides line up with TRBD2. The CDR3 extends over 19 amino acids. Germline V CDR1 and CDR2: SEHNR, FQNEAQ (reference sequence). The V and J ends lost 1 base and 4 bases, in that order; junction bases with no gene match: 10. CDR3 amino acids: CASSLGLAGGDRLKNIQYF. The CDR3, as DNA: TGTGCCAGCAGCTTAGGACTAGCGGGAGGCGATCGCCTAAAAAACATTCAGTACTTC.

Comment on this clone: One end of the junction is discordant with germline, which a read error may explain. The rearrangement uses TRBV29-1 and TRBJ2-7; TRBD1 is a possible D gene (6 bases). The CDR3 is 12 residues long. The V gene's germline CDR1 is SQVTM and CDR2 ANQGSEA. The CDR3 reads CSVANRVHERYF. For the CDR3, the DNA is TGCAGCGTTGCCAACAGGGTCCACGAGCGGTACTTC.

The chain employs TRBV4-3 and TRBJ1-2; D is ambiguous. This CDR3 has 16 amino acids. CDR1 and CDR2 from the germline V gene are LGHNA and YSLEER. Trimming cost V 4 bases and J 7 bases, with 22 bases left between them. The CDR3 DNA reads TGCGCCAGCAGCCGCGATGATACCGGGGAGTACGGTGGCTACACCTTC. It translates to CASSRDDTGEYGGYTF.

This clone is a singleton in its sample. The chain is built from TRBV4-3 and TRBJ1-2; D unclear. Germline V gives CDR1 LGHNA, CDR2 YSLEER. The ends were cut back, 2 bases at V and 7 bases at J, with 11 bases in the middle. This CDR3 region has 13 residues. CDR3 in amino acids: CASSQRTRGGYTF. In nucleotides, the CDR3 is TGCGCCAGCAGCCAACGGACTCGGGGTGGCTACACCTTC.

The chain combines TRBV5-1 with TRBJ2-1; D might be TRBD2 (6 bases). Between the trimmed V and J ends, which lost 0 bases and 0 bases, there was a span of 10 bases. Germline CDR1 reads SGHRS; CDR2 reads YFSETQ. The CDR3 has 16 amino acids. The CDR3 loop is CASSLEAGFSYNEQFF. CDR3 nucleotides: TGCGCCAGCAGCTTGGAGGCGGGGTTCTCCTACAATGAGCAGTTCTTC.

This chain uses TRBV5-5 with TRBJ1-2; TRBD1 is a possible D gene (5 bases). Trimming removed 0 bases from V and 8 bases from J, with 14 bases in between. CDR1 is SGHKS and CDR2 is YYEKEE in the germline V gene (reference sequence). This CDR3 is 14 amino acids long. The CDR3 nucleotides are TGTGCCAGCAGCTTGGGGGGCCTCTCGGGCGGCTACACCTTC. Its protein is CASSLGGLSGGYTF.

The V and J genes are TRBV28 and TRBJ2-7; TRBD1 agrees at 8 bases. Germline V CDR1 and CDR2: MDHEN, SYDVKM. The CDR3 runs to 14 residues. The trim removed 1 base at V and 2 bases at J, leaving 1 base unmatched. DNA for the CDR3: TGTGCCAGCAGTTTATCAGGGGGCGCCTACGAGCAGTACTTC. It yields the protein CASSLSGGAYEQYF.

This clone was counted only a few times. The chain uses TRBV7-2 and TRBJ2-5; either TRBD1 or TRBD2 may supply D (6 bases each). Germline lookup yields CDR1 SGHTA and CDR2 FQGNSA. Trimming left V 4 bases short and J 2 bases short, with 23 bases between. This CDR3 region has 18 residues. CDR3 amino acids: CASSSVLGGLTPQETQYF. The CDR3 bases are TGTGCCAGCAGCTCCGTCCTGGGGGGCCTAACTCCTCAAGAGACCCAGTACTTC.

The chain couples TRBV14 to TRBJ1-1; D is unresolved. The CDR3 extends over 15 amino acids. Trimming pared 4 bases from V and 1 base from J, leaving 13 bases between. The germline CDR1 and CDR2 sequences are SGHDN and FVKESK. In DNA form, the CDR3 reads TGTGCCAGCAGCCCTGTGCAGGCTCGGAACACTGAAGCTTTCTTT. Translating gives CASSPVQARNTEAFF.

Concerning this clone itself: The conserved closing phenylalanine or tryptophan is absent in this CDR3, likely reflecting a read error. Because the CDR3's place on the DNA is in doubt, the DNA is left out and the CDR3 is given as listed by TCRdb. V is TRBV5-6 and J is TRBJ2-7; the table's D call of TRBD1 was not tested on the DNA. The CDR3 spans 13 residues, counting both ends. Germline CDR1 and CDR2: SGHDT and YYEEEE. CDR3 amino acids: CASSHQRQGGLFL.

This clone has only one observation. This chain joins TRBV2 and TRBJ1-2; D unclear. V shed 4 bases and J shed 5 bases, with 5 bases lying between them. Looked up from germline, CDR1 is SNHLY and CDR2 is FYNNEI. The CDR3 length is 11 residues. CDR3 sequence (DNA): TGTGCCAGCAGTGCTGGGTATGGCTACACCTTC. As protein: CASSAGYGYTF.

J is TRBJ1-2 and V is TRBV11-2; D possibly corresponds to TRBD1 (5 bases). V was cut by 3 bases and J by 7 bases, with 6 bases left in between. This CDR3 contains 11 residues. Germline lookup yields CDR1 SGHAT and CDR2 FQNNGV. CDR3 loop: CASSLTVGYTF. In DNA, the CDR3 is TGTGCCAGCAGCTTGACAGTTGGCTACACCTTC.